This T cell receptor (beta chain) was captured by sequencing in a study of response to subunit inactivated influenza vaccine. General study points: The authors put forward the suggestion that each seasonal influenza vaccination may bring in only a limited number of new T cells.

One entry per CDR3 protein, called by TCRdb with MiXCR from the RT-PCR reads. The sample includes 170,000 or so distinct CDR3 sequences, 9.5% to 12% of them seen just once. In its sample, this clonotype was seen a few times. The antigen remains undetermined. The material was CD8+ T cells sorted from PBMCs, obtained about 23 months after vaccination. The TCR originated in a man between 45 and 75 years old who received an inactivated influenza vaccine.

The CDR3 bases are TGTGCCAGCAGTTTTGGGGGCCTCACAGATACGCAGTATTTT. It translates to CASSFGGLTDTQYF. The rearrangement uses TRBV12-3 or TRBV12-4 and TRBJ2-3, with D perhaps matching TRBD1 (6 bases). Trimming cost V 3 bases and J 2 bases, with 9 bases left between them. The length of the CDR3 is 14 residues.